This T cell receptor (beta chain) came from a study of glioma-infiltrating T cells. At the level of the study: Glioblastomas were WHO grade IV, sampled at first diagnosis; low-grade were grade II.

Using RNA template, CDR3s of TCR alpha and beta were amplified with iRepertoire arm-PCR. MiXCR, run by TCRdb on the multiplex PCR reads, gives a single entry per CDR3 protein. The sample has 300,000 to 450,000 distinct CDR3 sequences, more than 35% seen once. Germline V gene sequence: CDR1 LGHNA, CDR2 YNFKEQ. The length of the CDR3 is 16 residues. The J segment lost 8 bases and the V segment lost 7 bases, leaving 8 bases of the junction unmatched. This sequence joins TRBV4-2 and TRBJ2-1, with 16 bases aligning to TRBD2. This clonotype originated in a human donor with low-grade glioma or glioblastoma, undergoing nonglioma brain surgery, or in good health (not recorded which). Sequenced material: glioma tissue, nonneoplastic brain tissue, or PBMCs (not recorded which). The DNA of the CDR3 is TGTGCCAGCACCTCAGGCGGGACTAGCGGGAGGGATGAGCAGTTCTTC. Translating gives CASTSGGTSGRDEQFF.